This is a list of T cell receptor beta chains from one sample in a study of regulatory T cells in long-lasting Graves disease. TCRdb analysed the multiplex PCR reads with MiXCR anew, one entry per CDR3 protein. Of approximately 400,000 distinct CDR3 sequences listed, just under 15% were seen once; the top ten hold approximately 15%. The data also belong to a second study, concerning T cells in Graves' hyperthyroidism and ophthalmopathy.

Material: peripheral blood mononuclear cells (PBMCs), obtained at new diagnosis, from a patient treated with antithyroid drugs. The receptors come from a woman aged 25-40 years with Graves disease. Both conserved end residues are part of each CDR3. Expanded clones get a size class; other rows say once, few or many, or leave the size out.

clone_size	v_call	j_call	cdr3_aa
many	TRBV6-5	TRBJ1-2	CASSYFFNYGYTF
.	TRBV19	TRBJ2-2	CASSIGPNTGELFF
.	TRBV18	TRBJ1-5	CASSAGTPHDQTQHF
.	TRBV5-1	TRBJ2-7	CASSPGGGSSYEQYF
many	TRBV20-1	TRBJ1-2	CSASRTTNYGYTF
many	TRBV20-1	TRBJ2-3	CSARDGGWLDTQYF
.	TRBV29-1	TRBJ1-2	CSVDRGQGYTF
many	TRBV28	TRBJ2-4	CASSLETPVGIQYF
many	TRBV2	TRBJ2-1	CASSETRTAGVINEQFF
many	TRBV5-1	TRBJ1-6	CASSLRQNNSPLHF
many	TRBV28	TRBJ2-7	CASTTSGTGPSYEQYF
many	TRBV6-1	TRBJ2-1	CASRGAGEGYNEQFF
few	TRBV3-1	TRBJ2-3	CASSLGPGGPTDTQYF
many	TRBV7-2	TRBJ2-7	CASSNSGPYEQYF
many	TRBV11-2	TRBJ2-7	CASSPLAGGPEQYF
.	TRBV7-9	TRBJ2-7	CASSLRRVDKPHYEQYF
many	TRBV12-3/TRBV12-4	TRBJ1-2	CASSHSVNYGYTF
few	TRBV29-1	TRBJ1-1	CSVGQGLMNTEAFF
.	TRBV6-5	TRBJ2-1	CASSYSRDGSNEQFF
few	TRBV20-1	TRBJ2-7	CSASLAGSGYEQYF
.	TRBV28	TRBJ1-2	CASSFDYGYTF
many	TRBV5-1	TRBJ2-1	CASSLTGLDEQFF
once	TRBV9	TRBJ1-4	CASSVAAGNGNEKLFF
few	TRBV27	TRBJ2-7	CASSSRGQGYEQYF
few	TRBV15	TRBJ2-6	CATSGIVSSGANVLTF
.	TRBV19	TRBJ1-3	CASSITGPGNTIYF
.	TRBV19	TRBJ1-2	CASSTDLNYGYTF
.	TRBV18	TRBJ2-7	CASSPPRTENYEQYF
many	TRBV6-2/TRBV6-3	TRBJ2-7	CASSYLDTAEAYEQYF
many	TRBV18	TRBJ2-5	CASSPPKMGFGETQYF
.	TRBV7-9	TRBJ2-7	CASSFHVYEQYF
many	TRBV7-2	TRBJ2-1	CASSLEGLDLVNEQFF
.	TRBV20-1	TRBJ2-1	CSAGTGRNEQFF
many	TRBV5-6	TRBJ2-7	CASSLGSLGSYEQYF
.	TRBV7-9	TRBJ2-2	CASSRLAEDPGELFF
.	TRBV12-3/TRBV12-4	TRBJ2-3	CASIPTSGLGRTDTQYF
.	TRBV30	TRBJ2-2	CAWSSGSPGELFF
.	TRBV27	TRBJ2-7	CASQGTNYEQYF
.	TRBV20-1	TRBJ2-1	CSATTGVVEEQFF
many	TRBV27	TRBJ1-4	CASSLDRGRGNEKLFF
many	TRBV10-3	TRBJ2-2	CAISESRPSENTGELFF
.	TRBV18	TRBJ2-7	CASSPVDRGYEQYF
.	TRBV19	TRBJ1-1	CASSYTLNTEAFF